The source of this T cell receptor beta chain is a study of cytomegalovirus exposure and HLA in healthy donors. Amplification used 60 Vbeta primers and 13 Jbeta primers. This table comes from immunoSEQ multiplex PCR, and its TCRdb copy is limited to in-frame clones, with some not included. This sample has 150,000 to 200,000 clones, with 77% found just once. V was cut by 0 bases and J by 11 bases, with 20 bases left in between. This CDR3 contains 15 residues. Germline assignment: CDR1 SGHNT and CDR2 YYREEE (reference sequence). The specimen was PBMCs. This receptor was taken from a woman aged 40-49 years in good health and CMV-seropositive. The chain employs TRBV5-4 and TRBJ2-5, with D possibly being TRBD1 (6 bases). The CDR3 loop reads CASSLVGQGQREQYF. The CDR3 DNA reads TGTGCCAGCAGCTTGGTAGGGCAGGGGCAGAGAGAGCAGTACTTC.